This T cell receptor beta chain was recorded in a study of regulatory T cells in long-lasting Graves disease. This clonotype has ten or more counts. The germline CDR1 and CDR2 sequences are MNHNS and SASEGT. CDR3 length: 16 amino acids. Trimming cost V 4 bases and J 2 bases, with 15 bases left between them. iRepertoire HTBI primers and Arm-PCR of CDR3 regions built TCR beta libraries. MiXCR, run by TCRdb on the multiplex PCR reads, gives a single entry per CDR3 protein. The table has approximately 400,000 distinct CDR3 sequences, about 16% seen once. The time point is: newly diagnosed GD, antithyroid drugs for less than 3 months. TCR sequences were obtained from RNA taken from PBMCs. These same records also appear under a second study, on T cells in Graves' hyperthyroidism and ophthalmopathy. That report notes: The study excluded patients with uncontrolled infection, other autoimmune disease, pregnancy or lactation.

This clonotype originated in a young woman with Graves disease. J is TRBJ1-5 and V is TRBV6-1; D might be TRBD1 (6 bases). Sequencing used peripheral blood mononuclear cells (PBMCs), obtained at new diagnosis, from a patient treated with antithyroid drugs. The CDR3 DNA sequence: TGTGCCAGCAGTGTAGAACAGGGAAGCGGCAATCAGCCCCAGCATTTT. Its translation is CASSVEQGSGNQPQHF.